A selection of T cell receptor beta chains follows, all from one sample in a study of vaccination and CD4 T cells after COVID-19. These TCRs' antigens remain unknown. Each CDR3 protein gets one entry after TCRdb re-called the PCR reads with MiXCR. The repertoire consists of more than 9,500 distinct CDR3 sequences, with 45% occurring once and the leading ten covering roughly an eighth. Sequenced input: CD4+ T cells from blood, cultured in vitro. The receptors shown here come from a human donor who had recovered from COVID-19. CDR3s include the opening cysteine and the closing phenylalanine or tryptophan.

V gene	J gene	CDR3 protein
TRBV25-1	TRBJ2-3	CASSEYDGGATDTQYF
TRBV7-2	TRBJ1-1	CASSLASGNTEAFF
TRBV24-1	TRBJ2-1	CATRGFNNEQFF
TRBV20-1	TRBJ1-5	CSARLQGREQPQHF
TRBV5-4	TRBJ2-5	CASRLAGGSTLSETQYF
TRBV21-1	TRBJ2-4	CASSKVMVPVKNIQYF
TRBV5-4	TRBJ2-7	CASSSRQGADEQYF
TRBV7-2	TRBJ1-1	CASSPQGRSHTEAFF
TRBV6-1	TRBJ1-2	CASSGAYGYTF
TRBV6-5	TRBJ1-1	CASSSTGYTEAFF
TRBV7-2	TRBJ2-3	CASSLVGTSGGNTQYF
TRBV27	TRBJ2-6	CASSRGTGVSGANVLTF
TRBV19	TRBJ2-3	CASSINDRFTDTQYF
TRBV5-8	TRBJ2-6	CASSLLGTASGANVLTF
TRBV6-1	TRBJ1-2	CASRSPGQGGHSYTF
TRBV19	TRBJ1-5	CASSQTGNQPQHF
TRBV7-7	TRBJ2-2	CASSPLAGDDTGELFF
TRBV12-3/TRBV12-4	TRBJ2-4	CASSPLNIQYF
TRBV6-1	TRBJ1-1	CASRWTGDDTEAFF
TRBV2	TRBJ1-1	CATEDRGHTEAFF
TRBV10-2	TRBJ2-2	CASSPRGRVTGELFF
TRBV20-1	TRBJ2-3	CSARVAVQTTDTQYF
TRBV20-1	TRBJ2-2	CSARVASGTGELFF
TRBV5-1	TRBJ1-2	CASSLEGGSGYTF
TRBV29-1	TRBJ2-1	CSVDLVTYNEQFF
TRBV7-6	TRBJ2-2	CASSLVLPGGSGAGELFF
TRBV7-2	TRBJ1-5	CASSPGQGELSNQPQHF
TRBV19	TRBJ1-2	CASSPWDRGDGYGYTF
TRBV20-1	TRBJ2-1	CGVPTSGSVPEQFF
TRBV6-5	TRBJ1-1	CASSYDRGTEAFF
TRBV7-8	TRBJ1-2	CASSSRYGSDGYTF
TRBV5-1	TRBJ2-3	CASTEDGHRTDTQYF
TRBV20-1	TRBJ2-3	CSARDPSGGKDTQYF
TRBV19	TRBJ1-2	CASKRRQGTHYGYTF
TRBV24-1	TRBJ2-1	CATSDPRRGEQFF
TRBV12-3/TRBV12-4	TRBJ1-5	CASSLWGDLSQPQHF
TRBV5-1	TRBJ2-3	CASSLAPSARTDTQYF
TRBV18	TRBJ2-5	CASSPGLSQETQYF
TRBV7-2	TRBJ1-5	CASSLEGNSRNQPQHF
TRBV6-1	TRBJ1-1	CASSSYGGVEAFF
TRBV24-1	TRBJ2-2	CATGDATARTGELFF
TRBV6-1	TRBJ1-1	CASSEQANTEAFF
TRBV5-4	TRBJ2-4	CASSSGRDQYF
TRBV5-4	TRBJ2-5	CASSRGGTVQETQYF
TRBV19	TRBJ1-5	CASSKRQGNQPQHF
TRBV18	TRBJ1-6	CASSPRVEGNSPLHF
TRBV29-1	TRBJ2-7	CSVDPMTGGHEQYF
TRBV12-3/TRBV12-4	TRBJ1-1	CASSSTAGTGIEAFF
TRBV7-8	TRBJ2-7	CASSEPGHLSYEQYF
TRBV21-1	TRBJ1-2	CASSKARGYGYTF
TRBV24-1	TRBJ2-1	CATSVHPSGGPGDEQFF
TRBV6-1	TRBJ1-1	CASSEQANAEAFF
TRBV24-1	TRBJ1-1	CATSMGDSVSEAFF
TRBV6-2/TRBV6-3	TRBJ1-5	CASSGQGAVQPQHF
TRBV21-1	TRBJ1-2	CASSKVEKGDTF